Presented here are 21 T cell receptor beta chains from one specimen sequenced in a study of control samples from healthy donors and cancer patients (dated by TCRdb to the early 2020s). Libraries came from the immunoSEQ multiplex PCR assay. The source is immuneACCESS, and TCRdb retained only in-frame sequences with V and J called. Part of the clones is not carried over; for the studies checked, unresolved V genes explain less than half of this, and the remainder is unexplained. In all, the sample holds 70,000 to 95,000 clones, and around 87% of those were seen once. The biggest ten clones account for 15% to 25% of the sample. The sequencing sample was made of blood. The receptor source for this set is a man in his fifties or sixties in good health.

The V and J genes are TRBV5-1 and TRBJ2-7; the D is unclear. Deletions cut 5 bases from V and 2 bases from J, with 17 bases between. This CDR3 contains 15 residues. Germline values: CDR1 SGHRS, CDR2 YFSETQ. CDR3 DNA sequence: TGCGCCAGCAGACCCGACCATACCAACCCCTACGAGCAGTACGTC. It encodes CASRPDHTNPYEQYV.

This clone came up once. The rearrangement uses TRBV19 and TRBJ1-5; TRBD1 agrees at 8 bases. V shed 8 bases, J shed 2 bases, and the junction held 5 bases outside the gene matches. In germline, CDR1 is LNHDA, CDR2 SQIVND (reference sequence). This CDR3 is 14 amino acids long. The CDR3 nucleotides read TGTGCCAGTCGATTGGGACAGGGCAATCAGCCCCAGCATTTT. Translating gives CASRLGQGNQPQHF. Full variable domain (missing parts from reference TRBV19 and TRBJ1-5): DGGITQSPKYLFRKEGQNVTLSCEQNLNHDAMYWYRQDPGQGLRLIYYSQIVNDFQKGDIAEGYSVSREKKESFPLTVTSAQKNPTAFYLCASRLGQGNQPQHFGDGTRLSIL.

Here the CDR3 reads CASSLAGRETDTQYF. The CDR3 DNA reads as TGTGCCAGCAGCTTAGCCGGGAGGGAGACAGATACGCAGTATTTT. The rearrangement joins TRBV7-9 to TRBJ2-3; 8 positions agree with TRBD2. Germline CDR1 is SEHNR and CDR2 is FQNEAQ (reference sequence). This CDR3 has 15 amino acids. V shed 0 bases, J shed 3 bases, and the junction held 2 bases outside the gene matches. Combining the CDR3 with reference TRBV7-9 and TRBJ2-3 gives the whole variable domain DTGVSQNPRHKITKRGQNVTFRCDPISEHNRLYWYRQTLGQGPEFLTYFQNEAQLEKSRLLSDRFSAERPKGSFSTLEIQRTEQGDSAMYLCASSLAGRETDTQYFGPGTRLTVL.

CDR3 sequence reads: CASSWGTLSGNTIYF. The CDR3 DNA sequence: TGTGCCAGCAGCTGGGGGACTCTCTCTGGAAACACCATATATTTT. The chain employs TRBV5-6 and TRBJ1-3; possibly TRBD1 for D (5 bases). Trimming shortened V by 3 bases and J by 0 bases, and 10 bases separated the two germline ends. Germline V lookup: CDR1 SGHDT, CDR2 YYEEEE. This CDR3 is 15 amino acids long. Based on the CDR3 plus reference TRBV5-6 and TRBJ1-3, the full variable domain is DAGVTQSPTHLIKTRGQQVTLRCSPKSGHDTVSWYQQALGQGPQFIFQYYEEEERQRGNFPDRFSGHQFPNYSSELNVNALLLGDSALYLCASSWGTLSGNTIYFGEGSWLTVV.

This chain joins TRBV2 and TRBJ1-2; D ambiguous. In germline, CDR1 is SNHLY, CDR2 FYNNEI. The CDR3 is made up of 14 amino acids. The V gene lost 2 bases and the J gene lost 2 bases, with 9 bases spanning the gap. The CDR3 loop is CASSESGRNYGYTF. CDR3 in DNA: TGTGCCAGCAGTGAATCGGGCAGGAACTATGGCTACACCTTC. Drawing the rest from reference TRBV2 and TRBJ1-2, the complete variable domain is EPEVTQTPSHQVTQMGQEVILRCVPISNHLYFYWYRQILGQKVEFLVSFYNNEISEKSEIFDDQFSVERPDGSNFTLKIRSTKLEDSAMYFCASSESGRNYGYTFGSGTRLTVV.

The V gene is TRBV2, the J gene TRBJ1-5; no clear D. V shed 6 bases and J shed 7 bases, with 13 bases lying between them. Germline loops: CDR1 SNHLY, CDR2 FYNNEI. This CDR3 region has 13 residues. The CDR3 DNA follows: TGTGCCAGCAGACCTCTAAGAGTCCAGCCCCAGCATTTT. Residues: CASRPLRVQPQHF. Complete variable domain (other parts from reference TRBV2 and TRBJ1-5): EPEVTQTPSHQVTQMGQEVILRCVPISNHLYFYWYRQILGQKVEFLVSFYNNEISEKSEIFDDQFSVERPDGSNFTLKIRSTKLEDSAMYFCASRPLRVQPQHFGDGTRLSIL.

The V call is TRBV7-9, the J call TRBJ2-1, with 8 bases identical to TRBD2. CDR3 size: 16 residues. From germline, CDR1 is SEHNR and CDR2 FQNEAQ (reference sequence). V shed 4 bases, J shed 4 bases, and the junction held 9 bases outside the gene matches. CDR3 nucleotides: TGTGCCAGCAGCTCCCGGACTAGCCCTTCTTACAATGAGCAGTTCTTC. Amino acids: CASSSRTSPSYNEQFF.

The chain joins TRBV5-1 to TRBJ1-2, with D possibly being TRBD1 (5 bases). Germline loops: CDR1 SGHRS, CDR2 YFSETQ. Trimming took off 0 bases at V and 4 bases at J, with 16 bases between the two ends. There are 16 residues in the CDR3. The CDR3 DNA sequence: TGCGCCAGCAGCTTGGCCCCCCCGACAGTGTCCTATGGCTACACCTTC. This translates into CASSLAPPTVSYGYTF.

Here the CDR3 reads CASRRTGSLAPEAFF. The CDR3 region has the DNA TGTGCCAGCAGGAGAACAGGGAGCCTCGCCCCTGAAGCTTTCTTT. V gene TRBV14 combines with J gene TRBJ1-1; D is perhaps TRBD1 (6 bases). This CDR3 has 15 amino acids. Germline CDR1 SGHDN, CDR2 FVKESK. Trimming shortened V by 6 bases and J by 6 bases, and 20 bases separated the two germline ends.

The chain joins TRBV18 to TRBJ2-1; TRBD1 agrees at 8 bases. Germline CDR1 KGHSH, CDR2 LQKENI. With V trimmed by 3 bases and J by 2 bases, 6 bases remained unmatched. The CDR3 has 16 amino acids. CDR3 loop: CASSPGTGGTYNEQFF. The CDR3 region has the DNA TGTGCCAGCTCACCCGGGACAGGTGGGACCTACAATGAGCAGTTCTTC.

This chain joins TRBV6-5 and TRBJ2-7; possible D gene TRBD2, 5 bases. The V gene's germline CDR1 is MNHEY and CDR2 SVGAGI. Trimming removed 6 bases at V and 9 bases at J, with 21 bases between. CDR3 length: 14 residues. The DNA of the CDR3 is TGTGCCAGCAGCCCGGGGATACAAAACGGCTGGCAGTACGTC. It encodes CASSPGIQNGWQYV.

The chain links TRBV19 to TRBJ1-3, with D perhaps matching TRBD1 (5 bases). The length of the CDR3 is 14 residues. Germline CDR1 is LNHDA and CDR2 is SQIVND (reference sequence). V was cut by 10 bases and J by 0 bases, with 13 bases left in between. CDR3 nucleotides: TGTGCCACTAAGGACGGGGGCTCTGGAAACACCATATATTTT. This encodes CATKDGGSGNTIYF.

J is TRBJ1-2 and V is TRBV6-5; 8 bases are a match to TRBD1. After removal of 4 bases from V and 7 bases from J, the junction contained 8 bases not matched to a gene. Looked up from germline, CDR1 is MNHEY and CDR2 is SVGAGI. This CDR3 region has 14 residues. The CDR3 DNA follows: TGTGCCAGCAGTTCACACCAGGGGGCGGTTGGCTACACCTTC. Residues: CASSSHQGAVGYTF.

The chain uses TRBV9 and TRBJ2-1; 8 positions match TRBD2. The length of the CDR3 is 16 residues. The V gene end was trimmed by 3 bases and the J gene end by 6 bases; junction bases not matched to a gene: 11. Germline V gene data show CDR1 as SGDLS and CDR2 as YYNGEE. The CDR3 region is CASSGGGLVEVNEQFF. The CDR3 DNA follows: TGTGCCAGCAGCGGCGGGGGGCTAGTCGAGGTCAATGAGCAGTTCTTC. The full variable domain, its missing parts supplied by reference TRBV9 and TRBJ2-1, is DSGVTQTPKHLITATGQRVTLRCSPRSGDLSVYWYQQSLDQGLQFLIQYYNGEERAKGNILERFSAQQFPDLHSELNLSSLELGDSALYFCASSGGGLVEVNEQFFGPGTRLTVL.

The CDR3 spells CASSVDVAAGTDTQYF. CDR3 nucleotide sequence: TGTGCCAGCAGCGTAGATGTGGCTGCGGGCACAGATACGCAGTATTTT. The genes are TRBV9 and TRBJ2-3; D unclear. This CDR3 region has 16 residues. Trimming removed 0 bases at V and 1 base at J, with 12 bases between. CDR1 and CDR2 (germline): SGDLS, YYNGEE.

The gene calls are TRBV6-5 and TRBJ1-2, with D maybe TRBD1 (5 bases). The germline gives CDR1 MNHEY, CDR2 SVGAGI. The CDR3 covers 13 residues. Between the trimmed V and J ends, which lost 6 bases and 0 bases, there was a span of 8 bases. CDR3 nucleotide sequence: TGTGCCAGCAGCGCGGGACCTAACTATGGCTACACCTTC. This codes for CASSAGPNYGYTF.

In this sample, this clone is medium-sized. The rearrangement links TRBV6-2 or TRBV6-3 to TRBJ2-2; D is unclear. Germline values: CDR1 MNHEY, CDR2 SVGEGT. The germline V and J ends were trimmed by 6 bases and 6 bases, with 14 bases remaining between them. CDR3 length: 14 amino acids. CDR3 sequence: CASSGQARPGELFF. CDR3 bases: TGTGCCAGCAGCGGGCAGGCGAGACCCGGGGAGCTGTTTTTT.

The J gene is TRBJ2-7, the V gene TRBV7-3; D not resolved. Germline CDR1 is SGHTA and CDR2 is FQGTGA. This CDR3 is built from 13 residues. The ends were cut back, 1 base at V and 3 bases at J, with 7 bases in the middle. Here the CDR3 reads CASSLNPGYEQYV. The CDR3 nucleotides are TGTGCCAGCAGCTTAAACCCGGGCTACGAGCAGTACGTC.

This clone has more than one count but fewer than ten. J is TRBJ2-6 and V is TRBV2; D is perhaps TRBD1 or TRBD2 (5 bases each). Trimming removed 8 bases from V and 0 bases from J, with 14 bases in between. CDR3 length: 16 residues. From germline, CDR1 is SNHLY and CDR2 FYNNEI. CDR3 sequence (DNA): TGTGCCAGCGCTCCGGGACGCAGCTCTGGGGCCAACGTCCTGACTTTC. Its translation is CASAPGRSSGANVLTF.

V is TRBV10-3 and J is TRBJ1-2; D unclear. There are 12 residues in the CDR3. V was clipped by 6 bases and J by 8 bases, with 13 bases between them. Per the germline V gene, CDR1 is ENHRY and CDR2 is SYGVKD. DNA of the CDR3: TGTGCCATCAGCGCGACCGGAGAGGGCTACACCTTC. It is translated as CAISATGEGYTF.

This chain joins TRBV4-3 and TRBJ1-1; the D gene is possibly TRBD1 (6 bases). Per germline, CDR1 LGHNA and CDR2 YSLEER. CDR3 length: 15 residues. Trimming removed 0 bases at V and 11 bases at J, with 19 bases between. The CDR3 DNA sequence: TGCGCCAGCAGCCAAGAATGGAAGGGGGGTGGACCGGCTTTCTTT. This codes for CASSQEWKGGGPAFF.